This T cell receptor beta chain was recovered during a study of CD8+CD57+ T cells in acquired aplastic anemia. Genomic DNA constituted the template upon which TCR beta VDJ and CDR3 profiling was performed. Each CDR3 protein is one row after TCRdb ran MiXCR on the reads. The sample lists approximately 190,000 distinct CDR3 sequences, 48% occurring once. Looked up from germline, CDR1 is LNHDA and CDR2 is SQIVND (reference sequence). The CDR3 spans 14 residues. Trimming removed 7 bases from V and 3 bases from J, with 13 bases in between. Patients selected for sequencing had displayed CD8+CD57+ cell expansion by flow cytometry.

The sequence derives from a human donor with aplastic anemia. V gene TRBV19 combines with J gene TRBJ1-5, with D unclear. The specimen sequenced was sorted CD4+, CD8+, or CD8+CD57+ T cells (not recorded which) from PBMCs. As DNA, the CDR3 is TGTGCCAGTACGGTGCACCCTACCAATCAGCCCCAGCATTTT. Translated, it gives CASTVHPTNQPQHF.